Sequencing of this T cell receptor (beta chain) was carried out in a study of cytomegalovirus exposure and HLA in healthy donors. Study results and limitations: The authors excluded some V segments, including TRBV6-2 and TRBV6-3, as indistinguishable. In a later analysis, TCR beta V- and J-gene trimming was associated with a missense DCLRE1C variant. Further analysis, carried out later, found HLA-associated TCR beta chains more clonally expanded than equally common other chains.

Note on this clone: Its antigen remains unknown.

The germline V gene has CDR1 SGHAT and CDR2 FQNNGV. The V and J ends lost 5 bases and 5 bases, in that order; junction bases with no gene match: 14. The CDR3 is 17 amino acids. Primers included in the PCR were 60 Vbeta and 13 Jbeta primers. Libraries were prepared by immunoSEQ multiplex PCR; TCRdb keeps only in-frame clonotypes and omits some of them. The sample lists roughly 71,000 clones, 74% seen once, with over 10% in the top ten. The sample comprised PBMCs. This receptor was taken from a human donor in good health. V is TRBV11-2 and J is TRBJ2-5; 10 bases are a match to TRBD1. CDR3 coding DNA: TGTGCCAGCAGCCGTCATATGGGACAGGGGAGAGGGGAGACCCAGTACTTC. Protein product: CASSRHMGQGRGETQYF.